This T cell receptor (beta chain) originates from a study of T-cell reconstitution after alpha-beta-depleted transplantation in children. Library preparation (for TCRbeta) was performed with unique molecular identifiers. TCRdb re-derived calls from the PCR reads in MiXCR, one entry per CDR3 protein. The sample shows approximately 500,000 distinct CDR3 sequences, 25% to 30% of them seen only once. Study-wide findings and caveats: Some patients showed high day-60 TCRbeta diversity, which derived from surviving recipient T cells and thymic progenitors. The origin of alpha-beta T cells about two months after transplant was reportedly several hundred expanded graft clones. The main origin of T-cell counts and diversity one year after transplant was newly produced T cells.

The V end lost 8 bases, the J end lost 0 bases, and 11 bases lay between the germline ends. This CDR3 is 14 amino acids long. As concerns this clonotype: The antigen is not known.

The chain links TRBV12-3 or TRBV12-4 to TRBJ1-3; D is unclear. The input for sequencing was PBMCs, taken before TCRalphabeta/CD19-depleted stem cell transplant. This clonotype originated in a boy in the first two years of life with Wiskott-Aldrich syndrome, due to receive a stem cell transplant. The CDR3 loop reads CASGLFSSGNTIYF. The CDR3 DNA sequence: TGTGCCAGCGGACTCTTTAGCTCTGGAAACACCATATATTTT.